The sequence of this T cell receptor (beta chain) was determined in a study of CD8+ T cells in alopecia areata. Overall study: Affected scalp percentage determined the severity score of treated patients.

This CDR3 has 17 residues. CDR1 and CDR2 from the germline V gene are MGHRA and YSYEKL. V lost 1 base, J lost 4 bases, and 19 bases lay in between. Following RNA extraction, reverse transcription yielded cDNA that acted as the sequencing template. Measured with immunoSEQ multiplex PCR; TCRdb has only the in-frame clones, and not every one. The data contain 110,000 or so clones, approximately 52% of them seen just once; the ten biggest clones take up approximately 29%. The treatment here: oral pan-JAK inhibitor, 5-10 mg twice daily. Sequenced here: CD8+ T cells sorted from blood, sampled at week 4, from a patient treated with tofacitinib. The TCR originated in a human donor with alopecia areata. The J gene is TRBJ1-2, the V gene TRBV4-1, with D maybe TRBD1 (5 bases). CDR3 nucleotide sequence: TGCGCCAGCAGCCAAGCTTTTCCCAGGGCGGCCCCCTATGGCTACACCTTC. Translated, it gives CASSQAFPRAAPYGYTF.